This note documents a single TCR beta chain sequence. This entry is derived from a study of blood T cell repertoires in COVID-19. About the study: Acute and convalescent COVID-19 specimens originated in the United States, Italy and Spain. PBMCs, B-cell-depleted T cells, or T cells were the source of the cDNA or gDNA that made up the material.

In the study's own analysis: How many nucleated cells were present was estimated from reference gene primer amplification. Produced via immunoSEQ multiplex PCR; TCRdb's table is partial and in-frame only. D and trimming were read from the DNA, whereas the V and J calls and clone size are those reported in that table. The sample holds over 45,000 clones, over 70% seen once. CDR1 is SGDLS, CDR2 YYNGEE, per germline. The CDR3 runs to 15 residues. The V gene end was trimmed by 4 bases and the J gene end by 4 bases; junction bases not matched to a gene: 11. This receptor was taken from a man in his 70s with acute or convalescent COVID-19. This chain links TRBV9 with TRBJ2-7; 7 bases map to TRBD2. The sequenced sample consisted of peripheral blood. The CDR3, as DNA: TGTGCCAGCAGCACTGGGGCTAGCGGTATGTACGAGCAGTACTTC. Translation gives CASSTGASGMYEQYF.